The present T cell receptor beta chain was sequenced within a study of CD8 T cells in ankylosing spondylitis. General observations from the study: Reports say disease-linked clones showed up significantly more in matched ankylosing spondylitis synovial fluid.

This CDR3 contains 13 residues. V lost 0 bases and J 4 bases, leaving 4 bases between the germline ends. This clonotype was recorded many times. The target antigen is unknown. Libraries of TCR beta came from quantitative 5'-RACE with molecular barcodes. TCRdb re-called the 5' RACE reads with MiXCR, one entry per CDR3 protein. The sample includes fewer than 35,000 distinct CDR3 sequences, roughly 33% seen only once; the top ten take 45%. The genes are TRBV12-3 or TRBV12-4 and TRBJ1-5; D is ambiguous. The TCR was taken from a male donor with ankylosing spondylitis. Source material: synovial fluid, either unsorted or a sorted T cell fraction (not recorded which). The CDR3: CASSLAHNQPQHF. CDR3 coding DNA: TGTGCCAGCAGTTTAGCCCATAATCAGCCCCAGCATTTT.